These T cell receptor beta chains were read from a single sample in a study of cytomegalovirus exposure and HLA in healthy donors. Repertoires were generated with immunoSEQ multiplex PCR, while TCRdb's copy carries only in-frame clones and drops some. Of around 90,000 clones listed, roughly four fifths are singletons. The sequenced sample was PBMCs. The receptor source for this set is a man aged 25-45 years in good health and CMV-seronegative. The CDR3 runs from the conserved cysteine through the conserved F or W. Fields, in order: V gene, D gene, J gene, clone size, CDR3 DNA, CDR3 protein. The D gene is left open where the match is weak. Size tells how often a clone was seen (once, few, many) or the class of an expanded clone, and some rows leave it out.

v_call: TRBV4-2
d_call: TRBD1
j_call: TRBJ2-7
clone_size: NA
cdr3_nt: TGTGCCAGCAGCCAGAAATTACTGACAGGGGGCGAGCAGTACTTC
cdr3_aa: CASSQKLLTGGEQYF

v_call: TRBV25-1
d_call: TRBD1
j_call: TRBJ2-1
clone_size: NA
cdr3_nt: TGTGCCAGCAGTGAATCGGGAATGGACAGGGGCAATGAGCAGTTCTTC
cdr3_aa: CASSESGMDRGNEQFF

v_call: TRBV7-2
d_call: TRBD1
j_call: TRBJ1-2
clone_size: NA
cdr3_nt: TGTGCCAGCAGCTTAGCCGGGACAGGCAATCACTATGGCTACACCTTC
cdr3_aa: CASSLAGTGNHYGYTF

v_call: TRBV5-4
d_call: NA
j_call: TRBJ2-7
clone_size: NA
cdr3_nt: TGTGCCAGCAGCCCGGGACTCGCCGCCCGAGAGCAGTACTTC
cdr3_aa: CASSPGLAAREQYF

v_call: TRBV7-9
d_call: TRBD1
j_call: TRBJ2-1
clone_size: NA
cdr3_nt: TGTGCCAGCAGCCCTCGGACAGGGGTGGATGAGCAGTTCTTC
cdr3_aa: CASSPRTGVDEQFF

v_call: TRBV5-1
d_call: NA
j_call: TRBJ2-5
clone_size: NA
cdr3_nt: TGCGCCAGCAGGTCGGGAGGACAGGGAATCGGAGAGACCCAGTACTTC
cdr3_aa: CASRSGGQGIGETQYF

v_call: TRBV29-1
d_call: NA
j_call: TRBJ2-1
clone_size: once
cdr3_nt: TGCAGCGGACTAGACCCCCTTACACACAATGAGCAGTTCTTC
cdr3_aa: CSGLDPLTHNEQFF

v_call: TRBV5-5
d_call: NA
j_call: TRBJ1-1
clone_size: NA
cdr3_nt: TGTGCCAGCAGCTTCAGAGGTGGGGGCGCCCTGCTCAGGGGCACTGAAGCTTTCTTT
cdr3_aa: CASSFRGGGALLRGTEAFF

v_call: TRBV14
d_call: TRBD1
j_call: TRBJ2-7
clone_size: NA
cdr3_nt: TGTGCCAGCAGTCTTATCCAGGGGGCCTACGAGCAGTACTTC
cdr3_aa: CASSLIQGAYEQYF

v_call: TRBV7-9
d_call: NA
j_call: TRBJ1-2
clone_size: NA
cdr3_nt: TGTGCCAGCAGCTGGAGTTCTGACCGCTATGGCTACACCTTC
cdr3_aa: CASSWSSDRYGYTF

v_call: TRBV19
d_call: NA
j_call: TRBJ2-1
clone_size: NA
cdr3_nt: TGTGCCAGTAGTATGCGGCTAGTCAACAATGAGCAGTTCTTC
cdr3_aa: CASSMRLVNNEQFF

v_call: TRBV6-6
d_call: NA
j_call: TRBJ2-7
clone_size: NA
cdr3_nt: TGTGCCAGCTCGCAGCCGGGTCCTTACGAGCAGTACTTC
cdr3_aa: CASSQPGPYEQYF

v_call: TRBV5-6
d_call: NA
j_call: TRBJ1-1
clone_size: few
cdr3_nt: TGTGCCAGCAGCTTGGAGGGGTATATGGACACTGAAGCTTTCTTT
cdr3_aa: CASSLEGYMDTEAFF

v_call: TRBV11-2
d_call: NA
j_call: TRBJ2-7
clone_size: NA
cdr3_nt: TGTGCCAGCAGCTTCGGCGGGGTAAACTACGAGCAGTACTTC
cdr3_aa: CASSFGGVNYEQYF

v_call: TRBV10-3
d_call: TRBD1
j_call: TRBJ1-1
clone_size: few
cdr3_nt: TGTGCCATCAGTGTTGACAGGGGCTGGGGGGCTTTCTTT
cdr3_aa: CAISVDRGWGAFF

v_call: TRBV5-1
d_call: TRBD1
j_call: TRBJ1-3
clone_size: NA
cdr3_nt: TGCGCCAGCAGCTCGGGACAGGGAGTGACTGGAAACACCATATATTTT
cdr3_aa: CASSSGQGVTGNTIYF

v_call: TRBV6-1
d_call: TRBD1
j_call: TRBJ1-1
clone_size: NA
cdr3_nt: TGTGCCAGCACATTAGGACAGGGAGGTAGCACTGAAGCTTTCTTT
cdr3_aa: CASTLGQGGSTEAFF

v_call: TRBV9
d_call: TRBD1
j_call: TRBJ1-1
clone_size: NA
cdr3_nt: TGTGCCAGCAGCGTCCGGGACAGCACTGAAGCTTTCTTT
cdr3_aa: CASSVRDSTEAFF

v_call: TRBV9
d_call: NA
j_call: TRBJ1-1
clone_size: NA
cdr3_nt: TGTGCCAGCAGCGTAGGGGGCGCCACTGAAGCTTTCTTT
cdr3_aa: CASSVGGATEAFF

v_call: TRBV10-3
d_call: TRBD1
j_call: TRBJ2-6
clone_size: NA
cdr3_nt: TGTGCCAGCGGACCGGGACAGGGGGCTTCTGGGGCCAACGTCCTGACTTTC
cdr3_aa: CASGPGQGASGANVLTF

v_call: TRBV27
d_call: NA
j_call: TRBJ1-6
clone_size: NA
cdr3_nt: TGTGCCAGCAGCCCAGGGAAATGGACAACAGGAGCAAATTCACCCCTCCACTTT
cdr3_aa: CASSPGKWTTGANSPLHF

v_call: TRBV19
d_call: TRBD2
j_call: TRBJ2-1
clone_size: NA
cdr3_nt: TGTGCCAGTAGTACTACTCTAGCGGGTCTCTTTTACAATGAGCAGTTCTTC
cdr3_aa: CASSTTLAGLFYNEQFF

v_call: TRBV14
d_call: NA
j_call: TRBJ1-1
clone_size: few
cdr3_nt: TGTGCCAGCAGCCAAGAGGCGTGGCTCGGGGCTTTCTTT
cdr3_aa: CASSQEAWLGAFF

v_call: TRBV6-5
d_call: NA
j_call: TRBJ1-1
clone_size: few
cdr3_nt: TGTGCCAGCAGCCCCGTGGGGGGGCGTGAAGCTTTCTTT
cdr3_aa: CASSPVGGREAFF

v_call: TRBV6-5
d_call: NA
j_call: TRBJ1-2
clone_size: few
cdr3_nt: TGTGCCAGAACAGACAATGGCTACACCTTC
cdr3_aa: CARTDNGYTF

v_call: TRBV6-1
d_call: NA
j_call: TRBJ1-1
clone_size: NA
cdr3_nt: TGTGCCAGCAGTGGACCTGGGCGACGGATGAACACTGAAGCTTTCTTT
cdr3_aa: CASSGPGRRMNTEAFF

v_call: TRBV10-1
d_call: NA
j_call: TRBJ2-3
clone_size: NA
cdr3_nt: TGCGCCAGCACCTCGCGAGCGGGAGATACGCAGTATTTT
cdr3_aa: CASTSRAGDTQYF

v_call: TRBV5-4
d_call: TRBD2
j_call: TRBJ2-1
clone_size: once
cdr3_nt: TGTGCCAGCAGCTCGACCAGGGACGGGGGGTACAATGAGCAGTTCTTC
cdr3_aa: CASSSTRDGGYNEQFF

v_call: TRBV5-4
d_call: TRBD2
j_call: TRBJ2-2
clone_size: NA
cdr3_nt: TGTGCCAGCAGCGTGGGACTAGCAGCCGGGGAGCTGTTTTTT
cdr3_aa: CASSVGLAAGELFF

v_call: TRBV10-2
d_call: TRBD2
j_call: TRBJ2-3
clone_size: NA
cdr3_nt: TGCGCCAGCAGTGAGTCTTATAGGAGCGGGATCACAGATACGCAGTATTTT
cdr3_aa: CASSESYRSGITDTQYF

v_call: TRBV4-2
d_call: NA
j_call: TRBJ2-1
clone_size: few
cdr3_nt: TGTGCCAGCAGCCAAGTTCCCACCTACAATGAGCAGTTCTTC
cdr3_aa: CASSQVPTYNEQFF